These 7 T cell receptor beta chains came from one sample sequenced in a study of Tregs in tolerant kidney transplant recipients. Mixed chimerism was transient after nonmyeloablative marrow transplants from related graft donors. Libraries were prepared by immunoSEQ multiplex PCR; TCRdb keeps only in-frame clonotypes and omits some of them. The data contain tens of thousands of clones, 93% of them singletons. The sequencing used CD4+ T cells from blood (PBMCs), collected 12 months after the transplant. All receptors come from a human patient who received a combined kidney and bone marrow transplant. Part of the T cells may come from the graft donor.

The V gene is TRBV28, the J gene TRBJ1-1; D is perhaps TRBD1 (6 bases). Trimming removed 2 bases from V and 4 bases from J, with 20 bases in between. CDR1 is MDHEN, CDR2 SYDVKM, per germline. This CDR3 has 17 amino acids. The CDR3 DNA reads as TGTGCCAGCAGTTTAGTCATCGTAGGGGGGGTGAGCACTGAAGCTTTCTTT. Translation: CASSLVIVGGVSTEAFF.

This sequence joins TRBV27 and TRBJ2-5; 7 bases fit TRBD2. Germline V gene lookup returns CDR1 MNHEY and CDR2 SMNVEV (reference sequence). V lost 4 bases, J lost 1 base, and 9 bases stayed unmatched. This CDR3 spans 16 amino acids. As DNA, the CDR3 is TGTGCCAGCAGTTCCCTGCGGGCGGGGGTCCAAGAGACCCAGTACTTC. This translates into CASSSLRAGVQETQYF.

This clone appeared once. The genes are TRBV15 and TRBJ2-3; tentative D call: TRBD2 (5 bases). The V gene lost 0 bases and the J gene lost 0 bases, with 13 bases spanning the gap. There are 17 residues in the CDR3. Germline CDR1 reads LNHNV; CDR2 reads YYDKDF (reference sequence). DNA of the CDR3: TGTGCCACCAGCAGAGACGGTGCGGGCGGTAGCACAGATACGCAGTATTTT. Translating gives CATSRDGAGGSTDTQYF. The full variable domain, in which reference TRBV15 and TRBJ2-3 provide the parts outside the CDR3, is DAMVIQNPRYQVTQFGKPVTLSCSQTLNHNVMYWYQQKSSQAPKLLFHYYDKDFNNEADTPDNFQSRRPNTSFCFLDIRSPGLGDTAMYLCATSRDGAGGSTDTQYFGPGTRLTVL.

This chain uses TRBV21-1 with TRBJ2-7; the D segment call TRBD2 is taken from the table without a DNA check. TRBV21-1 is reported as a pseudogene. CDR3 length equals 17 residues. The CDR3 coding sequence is TGTGCCAGCAGCAAACTTTATAGGCGAGCGGAAACCTACGAGCAGTACTTC. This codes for CASSKLYRRAETYEQYF.

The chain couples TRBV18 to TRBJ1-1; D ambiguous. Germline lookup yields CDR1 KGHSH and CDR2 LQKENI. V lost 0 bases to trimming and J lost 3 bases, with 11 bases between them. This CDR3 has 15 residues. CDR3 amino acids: CASSPPNGVHTEAFF. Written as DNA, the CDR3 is TGTGCCAGCTCACCACCAAACGGGGTGCACACTGAAGCTTTCTTT.

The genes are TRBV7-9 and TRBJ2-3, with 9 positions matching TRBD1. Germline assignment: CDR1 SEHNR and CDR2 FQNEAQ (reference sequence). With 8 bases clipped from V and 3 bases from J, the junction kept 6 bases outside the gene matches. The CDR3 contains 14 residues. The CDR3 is CASGDREGTDTQYF. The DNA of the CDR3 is TGTGCCAGCGGGGACAGGGAAGGGACAGATACGCAGTATTTT.

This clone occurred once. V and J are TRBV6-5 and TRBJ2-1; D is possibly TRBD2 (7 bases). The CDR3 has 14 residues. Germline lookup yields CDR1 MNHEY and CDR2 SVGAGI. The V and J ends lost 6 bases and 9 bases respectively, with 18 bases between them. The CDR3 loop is CASRRPGGVGEQFF. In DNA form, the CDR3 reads TGTGCCAGCAGACGGCCGGGGGGCGTGGGTGAGCAGTTCTTC.